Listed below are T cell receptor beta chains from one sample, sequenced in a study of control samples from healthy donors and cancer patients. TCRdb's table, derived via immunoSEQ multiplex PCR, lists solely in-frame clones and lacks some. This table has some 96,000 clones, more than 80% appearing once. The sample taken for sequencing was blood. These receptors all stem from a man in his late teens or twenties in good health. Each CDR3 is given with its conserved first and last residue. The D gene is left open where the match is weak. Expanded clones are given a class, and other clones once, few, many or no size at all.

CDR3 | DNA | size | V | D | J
CASRGNYNEQFF | TGTGCCAGTAGGGGAAACTACAATGAGCAGTTCTTC | once | TRBV19 | - | TRBJ2-1
CASSPRTGANLNTGELFF | TGTGCCAGCAGCCCCCGGACAGGGGCGAACCTTAACACCGGGGAGCTGTTTTTT | - | TRBV7-2 | TRBD1 | TRBJ2-2
CASSAMGASRTEAFF | TGTGCCAGCAGTGCGATGGGGGCCTCGAGGACTGAAGCTTTCTTT | - | TRBV25-1 | - | TRBJ1-1
CASSYSGLAGGPGGTQYF | TGTGCCAGCAGTTACTCCGGACTAGCGGGAGGGCCAGGAGGTACGCAGTATTTT | - | TRBV6-2/TRBV6-3 | TRBD2 | TRBJ2-3
CASSWSSSHQPQHF | TGTGCCAGCAGTTGGTCTAGTTCCCATCAGCCCCAGCATTTT | - | TRBV27 | - | TRBJ1-5
CASSDAGGDSPLHF | TGTGCCAGCAGTGACGCAGGTGGGGATTCACCCCTCCACTTT | once | TRBV19 | - | TRBJ1-6
CASSNEVQGIDGYTF | TGCGCCAGCAGCAACGAGGTTCAGGGGATCGATGGCTACACCTTC | - | TRBV5-1 | - | TRBJ1-2
CASSPTGGYSYNEQFF | TGTGCCAGCAGCCCGACAGGGGGCTACTCCTACAATGAGCAGTTCTTC | few | TRBV28 | TRBD1 | TRBJ2-1
CASSSSGVVEQYF | TGTGCCAGTAGCAGTAGCGGGGTGGTCGAGCAGTACTTC | - | TRBV19 | TRBD2 | TRBJ2-7
CAWSGRSYYGYTF | TGTGCCTGGAGCGGACGGAGTTACTATGGCTACACCTTC | once | TRBV30 | - | TRBJ1-2
CSPWVVQGKGGNTEAFF | TGCAGCCCCTGGGTGGTCCAGGGAAAAGGCGGGAACACTGAAGCTTTCTTT | - | TRBV29-1 | - | TRBJ1-1
CASQTGREDGYTF | TGTGCCAGCCAGACTGGCAGGGAGGACGGCTACACCTTC | - | TRBV25-1 | - | TRBJ1-2
CASSLNLMEPQYTEAFF | TGTGCCAGCAGCTTGAATTTGATGGAGCCGCAATACACTGAAGCTTTCTTT | - | TRBV5-6 | - | TRBJ1-1
CASSPGTSGVGANTGELFF | TGTGCCAGCAGCCCCGGGACTAGCGGGGTCGGGGCGAACACCGGGGAGCTGTTTTTT | - | TRBV6-2/TRBV6-3 | TRBD2 | TRBJ2-2
CASSPQDRADGYTF | TGTGCCAGCAGCCCTCAAGACAGGGCGGATGGCTACACCTTC | - | TRBV3-1/TRBV3-2 | TRBD1 | TRBJ1-2
CASSLLQYQGTEAFF | TGTGCCAGCAGCTTATTACAGTATCAGGGGACTGAAGCTTTCTTT | - | TRBV11-2 | - | TRBJ1-1
CASSRTGTEAFF | TGTGCCAGCAGCCGAACAGGAACTGAAGCTTTCTTT | - | TRBV27 | - | TRBJ1-1
CSAIINDGPNYGYTF | TGCAGCGCCATAATAAACGACGGTCCCAACTATGGCTACACCTTC | - | TRBV29-1 | - | TRBJ1-2
CASSDPGQGIGGYTF | TGTGCCAGCAGCGATCCGGGACAGGGGATCGGTGGCTACACCTTC | once | TRBV4-2 | TRBD1 | TRBJ1-2
CASSEYSNREPGNTIYF | TGTGCCAGCAGTGAATATAGCAACAGGGAACCTGGAAACACCATATATTTT | - | TRBV25-1 | - | TRBJ1-3
CASKRDSGVINEKLFF | TGTGCCAGCAAACGGGATTCGGGGGTAATTAATGAAAAACTGTTTTTT | few | TRBV5-5 | - | TRBJ1-4
CASSLDADTQYF | TGTGCCAGCAGCTTAGACGCCGATACGCAGTATTTT | - | TRBV7-2 | - | TRBJ2-3
CASSSGLAGGPTTYNEQFF | TGCGCCAGCAGCTCTGGACTAGCGGGAGGGCCAACGACCTACAATGAGCAGTTCTTC | few | TRBV5-1 | TRBD2 | TRBJ2-1
CATKDVNTGELFF | TGCGCCACCAAGGACGTGAACACCGGGGAGCTGTTTTTT | - | TRBV5-1 | - | TRBJ2-2
CASRWGAAATNEKLFF | TGTGCCAGCAGGTGGGGGGCGGCTGCAACTAATGAAAAACTGTTTTTT | - | TRBV2 | - | TRBJ1-4
CASTDRGVAGYTF | TGTGCCAGCACCGACAGGGGAGTAGCTGGCTACACCTTC | - | TRBV27 | TRBD1 | TRBJ1-2
CASSQDGARGNTEAFF | TGCGCCAGCAGCCAAGATGGTGCACGGGGAAACACTGAAGCTTTCTTT | - | TRBV4-3 | - | TRBJ1-1
CASRKTGETGELFF | TGTGCCAGCAGGAAGACAGGGGAGACCGGGGAGCTGTTTTTT | - | TRBV14 | TRBD1 | TRBJ2-2
CAIKGASGRENEQYF | TGTGCCATCAAAGGGGCTAGCGGGAGAGAAAACGAGCAGTACTTC | - | TRBV10-3 | TRBD2 | TRBJ2-7
CASSVQGFYGYTF | TGTGCCAGCAGCGTACAGGGATTCTATGGCTACACCTTC | - | TRBV5-4 | - | TRBJ1-2
CASSLTGTDTQYF | TGTGCCAGCAGTCTGACAGGCACAGATACGCAGTATTTT | - | TRBV12-3/TRBV12-4 | - | TRBJ2-3
CASSLQGSYTF | TGTGCCAGCAGCTTACAGGGTTCCTACACCTTC | - | TRBV5-4 | - | TRBJ1-2
CASSQDQDMGYEQYF | TGCGCCAGCAGCCAAGATCAGGACATGGGTTACGAGCAGTACTTC | - | TRBV4-1 | - | TRBJ2-7
CAAREKYTDTQYF | TGTGCCGCCAGAGAGAAGTACACAGATACGCAGTATTTT | - | TRBV19 | - | TRBJ2-3
CASSLLTSGEQFF | TGTGCCAGCAGCTTGTTGACTAGCGGTGAGCAGTTCTTC | once | TRBV7-8 | TRBD2 | TRBJ2-1
CASSMTGVTEAFF | TGTGCCAGCAGTATGACAGGGGTCACTGAAGCTTTCTTT | - | TRBV12-3/TRBV12-4 | TRBD1 | TRBJ1-1
CASSQFSDREERKEQYF | TGCGCCAGCAGCCAATTCAGCGACCGGGAAGAACGGAAGGAGCAGTACTTC | - | TRBV4-1 | - | TRBJ2-7
CASSPDREKGYTF | TGTGCCAGCAGCCCGGACAGGGAAAAAGGCTACACCTTC | - | TRBV7-9 | TRBD1 | TRBJ1-2
CASSDSNQPQHF | TGTGCCAGCAGTGACAGCAATCAGCCCCAGCATTTT | - | TRBV12-3/TRBV12-4 | - | TRBJ1-5
CASSVDVGVSGDEQFF | TGTGCCAGCAGCGTAGACGTCGGGGTCTCCGGCGATGAGCAGTTCTTC | - | TRBV9 | - | TRBJ2-1
CASSSGQGALNTEAFF | TGCGCCAGCAGCTCGGGACAGGGGGCCCTGAACACTGAAGCTTTCTTT | - | TRBV5-1 | TRBD1 | TRBJ1-1
CASGFDSNTEAFF | TGTGCTAGTGGTTTCGACTCGAACACTGAAGCTTTCTTT | - | TRBV12-5 | - | TRBJ1-1
CASSPVGGNSPLHF | TGTGCCAGCAGCCCCGTGGGGGGTAATTCACCCCTCCACTTT | - | TRBV4-2 | - | TRBJ1-6
CAWSPRTEQFF | TGTGCCTGGAGTCCCCGCACTGAGCAGTTCTTC | - | TRBV30 | - | TRBJ2-1
CASSPDQRSGDTQYF | TGTGCCAGCAGCCCCGACCAGCGCAGCGGGGATACGCAGTATTTT | - | TRBV3-1/TRBV3-2 | - | TRBJ2-3
CASSLGTEGYEQYF | TGCGCCAGCAGCTTGGGGACGGAAGGCTACGAGCAGTACTTC | - | TRBV5-1 | - | TRBJ2-7
CAVGTGVVTGELFF | TGTGCCGTCGGGACAGGGGTTGTAACCGGGGAGCTGTTTTTT | - | TRBV30 | TRBD1 | TRBJ2-2
CASSRTGQTPVLDAFF | TGTGCCAGCAGCCGGACGGGACAGACGCCCGTCTTGGATGCTTTCTTT | - | TRBV14 | TRBD1 | TRBJ1-1
CASSQVVTAGYTF | TGCGCCAGCAGCCAAGTGGTCACGGCTGGCTACACCTTC | - | TRBV4-1 | - | TRBJ1-2
CASSGSGTGLSPLHF | TGTGCCAGCAGCGGATCCGGGACAGGGCTTTCACCCCTCCACTTT | - | TRBV9 | TRBD1 | TRBJ1-6